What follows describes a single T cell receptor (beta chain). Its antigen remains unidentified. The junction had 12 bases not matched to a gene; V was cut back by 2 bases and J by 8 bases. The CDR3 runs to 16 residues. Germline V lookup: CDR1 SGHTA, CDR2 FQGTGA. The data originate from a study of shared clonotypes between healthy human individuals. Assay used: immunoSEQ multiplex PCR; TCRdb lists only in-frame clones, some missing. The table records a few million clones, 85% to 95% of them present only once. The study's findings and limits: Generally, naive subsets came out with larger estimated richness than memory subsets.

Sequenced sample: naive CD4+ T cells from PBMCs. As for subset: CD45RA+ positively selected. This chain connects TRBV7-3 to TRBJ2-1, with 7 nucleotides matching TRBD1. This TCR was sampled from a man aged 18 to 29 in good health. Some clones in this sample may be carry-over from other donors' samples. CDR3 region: CASSLGISATGDEQFF. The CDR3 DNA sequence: TGTGCCAGCAGCTTAGGTATCTCAGCAACAGGGGATGAGCAGTTCTTC.